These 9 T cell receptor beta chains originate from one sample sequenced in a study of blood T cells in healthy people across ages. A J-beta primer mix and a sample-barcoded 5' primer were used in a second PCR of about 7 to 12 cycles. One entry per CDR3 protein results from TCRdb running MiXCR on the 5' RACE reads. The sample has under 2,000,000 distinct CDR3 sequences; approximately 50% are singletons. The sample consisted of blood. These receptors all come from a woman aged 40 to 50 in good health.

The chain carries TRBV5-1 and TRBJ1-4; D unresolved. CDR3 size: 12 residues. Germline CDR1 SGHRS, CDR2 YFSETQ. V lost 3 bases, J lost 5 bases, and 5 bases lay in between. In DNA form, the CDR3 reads TGCGCCAGCAGCTCTTGGAATGAAAAACTGTTTTTT. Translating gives CASSSWNEKLFF.

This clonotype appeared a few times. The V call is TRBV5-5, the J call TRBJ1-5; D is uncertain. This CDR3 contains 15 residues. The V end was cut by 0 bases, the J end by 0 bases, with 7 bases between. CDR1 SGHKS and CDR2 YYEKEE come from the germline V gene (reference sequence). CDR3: CASSLASDSNQPQHF. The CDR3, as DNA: TGTGCCAGCAGCTTGGCCTCAGATAGCAATCAGCCCCAGCATTTT.

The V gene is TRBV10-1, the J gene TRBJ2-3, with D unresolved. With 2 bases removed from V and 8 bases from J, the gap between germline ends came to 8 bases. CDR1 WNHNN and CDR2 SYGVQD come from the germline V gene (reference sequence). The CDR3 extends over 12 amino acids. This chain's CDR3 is CASSEGWLTQYF. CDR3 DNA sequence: TGCGCCAGCAGTGAGGGCTGGCTTACGCAGTATTTT.

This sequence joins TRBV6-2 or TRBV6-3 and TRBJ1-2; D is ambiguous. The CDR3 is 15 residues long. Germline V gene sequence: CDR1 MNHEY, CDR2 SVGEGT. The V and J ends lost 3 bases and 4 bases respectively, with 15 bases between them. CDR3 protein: CASSYQDPLIYGYTF. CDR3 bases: TGTGCCAGCAGTTATCAAGATCCGCTGATCTATGGCTACACCTTC.

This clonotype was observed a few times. This CDR3 is CASSPRQGATNEQFF. CDR3 DNA sequence: TGTGCCAGCAGCCCCCGACAGGGCGCTACCAATGAGCAGTTCTTC. This chain uses TRBV7-6 with TRBJ2-1; 7 bases match TRBD1. CDR1 and CDR2 from the germline V gene are SGHVS and FNYEAQ. This CDR3 is 15 amino acids long. The ends lost 5 bases at V and 6 bases at J; junction bases unmatched: 10. The variable domain in full, with the rest retrieved from reference TRBV7-6 and TRBJ2-1, is GAGVSQSPRYKVTKRGQDVALRCDPISGHVSLYWYRQALGQGPEFLTYFNYEAQQDKSGLPNDRFSAERPEGSISTLTIQRTEQRDSAMYRCASSPRQGATNEQFFGPGTRLTVL.

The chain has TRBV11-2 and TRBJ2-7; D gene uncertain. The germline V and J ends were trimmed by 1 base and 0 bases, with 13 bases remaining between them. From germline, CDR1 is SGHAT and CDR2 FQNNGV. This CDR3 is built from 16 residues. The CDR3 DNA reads TGTGCCAGCAGCTTAGCTCCGGTGGGTAGCTCCTACGAGCAGTACTTC. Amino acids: CASSLAPVGSSYEQYF.

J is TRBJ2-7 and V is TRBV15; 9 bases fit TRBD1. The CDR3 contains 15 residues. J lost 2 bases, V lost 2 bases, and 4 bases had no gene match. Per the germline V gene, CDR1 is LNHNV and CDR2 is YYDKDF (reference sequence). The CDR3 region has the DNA TGTGCCACCAGCAGATCCCGGGACAGGGCCTACGAGCAGTACTTC. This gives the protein CATSRSRDRAYEQYF.

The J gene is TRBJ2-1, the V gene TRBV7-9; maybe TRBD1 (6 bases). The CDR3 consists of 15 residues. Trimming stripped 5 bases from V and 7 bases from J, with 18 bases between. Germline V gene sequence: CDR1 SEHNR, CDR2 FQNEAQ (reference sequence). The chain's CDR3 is CASSEGHGEWNEQFF. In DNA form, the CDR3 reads TGTGCCAGCAGCGAGGGACACGGGGAGTGGAATGAGCAGTTCTTC.

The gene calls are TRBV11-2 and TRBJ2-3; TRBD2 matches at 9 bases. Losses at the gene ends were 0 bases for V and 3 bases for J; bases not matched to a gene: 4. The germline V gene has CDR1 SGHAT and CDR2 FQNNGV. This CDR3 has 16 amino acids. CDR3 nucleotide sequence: TGTGCCAGCAGCTTAGACCTAGCGGGGTTAACAGATACGCAGTATTTT. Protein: CASSLDLAGLTDTQYF.